This T cell receptor beta chain appears in the sequencing data of a study of cytomegalovirus exposure and HLA in healthy donors. Study-level points and caveats: Researchers counted around 180 TCR beta chains as cytomegalovirus-associated. Across donors, most TCRs were seen rarely, yet some public ones were widespread. It was reported that the classifier diagnosed cytomegalovirus status with high specificity and sensitivity in both the original and validation cohorts. A few CMV-associated chains were confirmed in vitro to be specific for CMV antigens.

On this clone: The antigen remains undetermined.

Use of 60 Vbeta and 13 Jbeta primers characterized the PCR. Sequencing used immunoSEQ multiplex PCR; TCRdb keeps in-frame clones, though not all of them. The table has around 100,000 clones, approximately 80% seen once. Trimming took 8 bases from V and 3 from J, leaving 11 bases between them. Germline V gives CDR1 MNHNS, CDR2 SASEGT. This CDR3 is built from 13 residues. The clonotype comes from a woman in her thirties in good health and CMV-seropositive. The chain carries TRBV6-1 and TRBJ1-5; possibly TRBD1 for D (5 bases). Source material: PBMCs. The CDR3 sequence: CASQARDNQPQHF. CDR3 nucleotide sequence: TGTGCCAGCCAGGCCAGGGACAATCAGCCCCAGCATTTT.